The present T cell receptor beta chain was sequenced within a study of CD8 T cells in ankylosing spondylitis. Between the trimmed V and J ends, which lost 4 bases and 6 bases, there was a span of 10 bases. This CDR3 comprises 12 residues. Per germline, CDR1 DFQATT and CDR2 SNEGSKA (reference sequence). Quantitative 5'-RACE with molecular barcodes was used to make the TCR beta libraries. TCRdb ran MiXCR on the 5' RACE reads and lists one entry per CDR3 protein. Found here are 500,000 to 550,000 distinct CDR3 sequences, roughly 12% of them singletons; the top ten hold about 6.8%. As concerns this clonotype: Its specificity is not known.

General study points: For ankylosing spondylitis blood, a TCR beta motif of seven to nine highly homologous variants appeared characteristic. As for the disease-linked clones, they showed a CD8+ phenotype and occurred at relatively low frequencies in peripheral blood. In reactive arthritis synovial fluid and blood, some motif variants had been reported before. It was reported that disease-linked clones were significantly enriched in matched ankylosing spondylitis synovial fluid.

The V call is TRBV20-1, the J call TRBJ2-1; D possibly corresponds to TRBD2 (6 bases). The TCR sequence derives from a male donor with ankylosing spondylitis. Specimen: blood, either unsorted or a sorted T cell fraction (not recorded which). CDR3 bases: TGCAGTGCTATCCGGGAGAGCAATGAGCAGTTCTTC. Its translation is CSAIRESNEQFF.